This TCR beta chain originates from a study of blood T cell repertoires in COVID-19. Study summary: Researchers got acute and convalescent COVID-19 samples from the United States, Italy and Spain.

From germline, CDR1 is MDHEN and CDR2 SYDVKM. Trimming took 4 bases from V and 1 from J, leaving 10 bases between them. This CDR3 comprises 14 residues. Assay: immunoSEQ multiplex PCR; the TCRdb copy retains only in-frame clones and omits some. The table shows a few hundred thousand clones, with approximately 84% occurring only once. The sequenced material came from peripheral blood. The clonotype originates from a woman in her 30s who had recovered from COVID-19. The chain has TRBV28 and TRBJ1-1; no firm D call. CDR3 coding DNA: TGTGCCAGCAGTTCCCGGACTGAGAACACTGAAGCTTTCTTT. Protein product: CASSSRTENTEAFF.